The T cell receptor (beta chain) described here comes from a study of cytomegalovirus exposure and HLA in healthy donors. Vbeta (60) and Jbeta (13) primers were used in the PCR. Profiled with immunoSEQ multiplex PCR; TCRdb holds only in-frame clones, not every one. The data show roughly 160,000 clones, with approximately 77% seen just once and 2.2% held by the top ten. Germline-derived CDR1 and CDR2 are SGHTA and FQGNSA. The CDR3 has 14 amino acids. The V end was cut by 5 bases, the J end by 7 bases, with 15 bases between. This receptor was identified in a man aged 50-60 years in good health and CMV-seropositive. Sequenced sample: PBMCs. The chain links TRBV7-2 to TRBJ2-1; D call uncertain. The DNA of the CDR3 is TGTGCCAGCAGCACCTCCTACCGAATTAATGAGCAGTTCTTC. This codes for CASSTSYRINEQFF.